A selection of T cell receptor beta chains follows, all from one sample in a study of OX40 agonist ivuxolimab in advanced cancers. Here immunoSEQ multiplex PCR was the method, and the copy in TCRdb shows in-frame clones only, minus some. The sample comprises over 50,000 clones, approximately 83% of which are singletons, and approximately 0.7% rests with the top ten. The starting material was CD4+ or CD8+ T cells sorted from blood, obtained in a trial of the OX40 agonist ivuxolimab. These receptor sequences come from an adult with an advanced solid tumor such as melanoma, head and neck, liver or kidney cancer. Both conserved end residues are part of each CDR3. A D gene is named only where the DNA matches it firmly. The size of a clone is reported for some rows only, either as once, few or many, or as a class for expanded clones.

CDR3 protein: CASRHTEAFF
CDR3 DNA: TGTGCCAGCAGACACACTGAAGCTTTCTTT
J gene: TRBJ1-1
clone size: NA
D gene: NA
V gene: TRBV28

CDR3 protein: CASSLVEGGNEQFF
CDR3 DNA: TGTGCCAGCAGCTTAGTGGAGGGAGGCAATGAGCAGTTCTTC
J gene: TRBJ2-1
clone size: NA
D gene: NA
V gene: TRBV7-9

CDR3 protein: CAITNRKGLSDNEQFF
CDR3 DNA: TGTGCCATCACCAATCGAAAGGGGTTAAGCGACAATGAGCAGTTCTTC
J gene: TRBJ2-1
clone size: NA
D gene: NA
V gene: TRBV10-3

CDR3 protein: CACSGGGTQYF
CDR3 DNA: TGTGCCTGTTCCGGCGGGGGGACCCAGTACTTC
J gene: TRBJ2-5
clone size: NA
D gene: TRBD2
V gene: TRBV30

CDR3 protein: CASCNYLSYEQYF
CDR3 DNA: TGTGCCAGCTGTAACTACCTCTCCTACGAGCAGTACTTC
J gene: TRBJ2-7
clone size: few
D gene: NA
V gene: TRBV2

CDR3 protein: CASSSLKETQYF
CDR3 DNA: TGCGCCAGCAGCTCACTTAAAGAGACCCAGTACTTC
J gene: TRBJ2-5
clone size: NA
D gene: NA
V gene: TRBV5-1

CDR3 protein: CASSPTGFLSNQPQHF
CDR3 DNA: TGTGCCAGCAGCCCGACAGGCTTCCTTAGCAATCAGCCCCAGCATTTT
J gene: TRBJ1-5
clone size: once
D gene: NA
V gene: TRBV5-5

CDR3 protein: CASSFVAGVIWTQYF
CDR3 DNA: TGCGCCAGCAGTTTCGTAGCGGGTGTGATATGGACCCAGTACTTC
J gene: TRBJ2-5
clone size: NA
D gene: TRBD2
V gene: TRBV4-1

CDR3 protein: CASSVSGTNYGYTF
CDR3 DNA: TGTGCCAGCAGCGTAAGCGGGACGAACTATGGCTACACCTTC
J gene: TRBJ1-2
clone size: NA
D gene: NA
V gene: TRBV5-6

CDR3 protein: CASSDQGVLSYEQYF
CDR3 DNA: TGCGCCAGCAGTGACCAGGGAGTCCTCTCCTACGAGCAGTACTTC
J gene: TRBJ2-7
clone size: NA
D gene: NA
V gene: TRBV10-2

CDR3 protein: CASRPGQGVGYTF
CDR3 DNA: TGTGCCAGCAGACCCGGACAGGGGGTTGGCTACACCTTC
J gene: TRBJ1-2
clone size: medium-sized
D gene: TRBD1
V gene: TRBV6-5

CDR3 protein: CAISGGLAGPETQYF
CDR3 DNA: TGTGCCATCAGCGGTGGACTAGCGGGGCCAGAGACCCAGTACTTC
J gene: TRBJ2-5
clone size: NA
D gene: TRBD2
V gene: TRBV10-3

CDR3 protein: CSVVFEEAFF
CDR3 DNA: TGCAGCGTTGTCTTTGAGGAAGCTTTCTTT
J gene: TRBJ1-1
clone size: NA
D gene: NA
V gene: TRBV29-1

CDR3 protein: CASSHLPRTGQETQYF
CDR3 DNA: TGTGCCAGCTCACATCTACCGAGGACAGGTCAAGAGACCCAGTACTTC
J gene: TRBJ2-5
clone size: NA
D gene: TRBD1
V gene: TRBV18

CDR3 protein: CASSPSGGSFSPLHF
CDR3 DNA: TGTGCCAGCTCACCTTCGGGAGGGTCCTTCTCACCCCTCCACTTT
J gene: TRBJ1-6
clone size: NA
D gene: NA
V gene: TRBV18

CDR3 protein: CASKVESGANVLTF
CDR3 DNA: TGTGCCAGTAAAGTGGAGTCTGGGGCCAACGTCCTGACTTTC
J gene: TRBJ2-6
clone size: NA
D gene: NA
V gene: TRBV19

CDR3 protein: CAARGRTPYEQYF
CDR3 DNA: TGTGCCGCTCGGGGACGCACCCCCTACGAGCAGTACTTC
J gene: TRBJ2-7
clone size: NA
D gene: NA
V gene: TRBV6-5

CDR3 protein: CASMDSSFIYEQYF
CDR3 DNA: TGTGCCAGTATGGATAGTTCCTTTATTTACGAGCAGTACTTC
J gene: TRBJ2-7
clone size: NA
D gene: NA
V gene: TRBV2

CDR3 protein: CASSPRLSLSSYEQYF
CDR3 DNA: TGTGCCAGCAGCCCCCGTCTCTCGCTAAGCTCCTACGAGCAGTACTTC
J gene: TRBJ2-7
clone size: NA
D gene: NA
V gene: TRBV7-8

CDR3 protein: CSVVLDRGSNQPQHF
CDR3 DNA: TGCAGCGTTGTACTGGACAGGGGATCCAATCAGCCCCAGCATTTT
J gene: TRBJ1-5
clone size: NA
D gene: TRBD1
V gene: TRBV29-1

CDR3 protein: CASSAPGTGGAKAFF
CDR3 DNA: TGTGCCAGCAGCGCGCCCGGGACAGGGGGCGCGAAAGCTTTCTTT
J gene: TRBJ1-1
clone size: NA
D gene: TRBD1
V gene: TRBV7-9

CDR3 protein: CASSPNSGGTDTQYF
CDR3 DNA: TGTGCCAGCAGCCCCAATAGCGGAGGCACAGATACGCAGTATTTT
J gene: TRBJ2-3
clone size: NA
D gene: NA
V gene: TRBV7-2

CDR3 protein: CASSGDNYEQYF
CDR3 DNA: TGTGCCAGCAGCGGCGATAACTACGAGCAGTACTTC
J gene: TRBJ2-7
clone size: once
D gene: NA
V gene: TRBV9

CDR3 protein: CAWSKTSGTTDTQYF
CDR3 DNA: TGTGCCTGGTCTAAGACTAGCGGGACCACAGATACGCAGTATTTT
J gene: TRBJ2-3
clone size: NA
D gene: TRBD2
V gene: TRBV30

CDR3 protein: CSVANPEQYF
CDR3 DNA: TGCAGCGTCGCTAATCCGGAGCAGTACTTC
J gene: TRBJ2-7
clone size: NA
D gene: NA
V gene: TRBV29-1

CDR3 protein: CASSYRGLSGNTIYF
CDR3 DNA: TGTGCCAGCAGTTACCGGGGGCTCTCTGGAAACACCATATATTTT
J gene: TRBJ1-3
clone size: NA
D gene: NA
V gene: TRBV6-5

CDR3 protein: CASSFTRQGMRQETQYF
CDR3 DNA: TGTGCCAGCAGTTTCACACGACAGGGGATGAGGCAAGAGACCCAGTACTTC
J gene: TRBJ2-5
clone size: NA
D gene: TRBD1
V gene: TRBV28

CDR3 protein: CASSLGRDSANTGELFF
CDR3 DNA: TGTGCCAGCAGCTTAGGGCGGGATAGCGCGAACACCGGGGAGCTGTTTTTT
J gene: TRBJ2-2
clone size: NA
D gene: NA
V gene: TRBV7-9

CDR3 protein: CASSAVGFGTEAFF
CDR3 DNA: TGTGCCAGCAGCGCGGTAGGGTTCGGCACTGAAGCTTTCTTT
J gene: TRBJ1-1
clone size: NA
D gene: NA
V gene: TRBV11-3

CDR3 protein: CAWSVGLAYEQYF
CDR3 DNA: TGTGCCTGGAGTGTAGGACTAGCCTACGAGCAGTACTTC
J gene: TRBJ2-7
clone size: NA
D gene: TRBD2
V gene: TRBV30

CDR3 protein: CASSLNGPNYGYTF
CDR3 DNA: TGTGCCAGCAGCTTAAACGGGCCTAACTATGGCTACACCTTC
J gene: TRBJ1-2
clone size: NA
D gene: NA
V gene: TRBV7-2

CDR3 protein: CAWSVLRDQPQHF
CDR3 DNA: TGTGCCTGGAGTGTACTCCGAGATCAGCCCCAGCATTTT
J gene: TRBJ1-5
clone size: NA
D gene: NA
V gene: TRBV30

CDR3 protein: CASSEAFQPQHF
CDR3 DNA: TGTGCCAGCAGTGAAGCCTTTCAGCCCCAGCATTTT
J gene: TRBJ1-5
clone size: NA
D gene: NA
V gene: TRBV6-1

CDR3 protein: CASSEEATLLAGVVEQFF
CDR3 DNA: TGTGCCAGCAGTGAAGAGGCCACTTTACTAGCGGGAGTCGTTGAGCAGTTCTTC
J gene: TRBJ2-1
clone size: NA
D gene: TRBD2
V gene: TRBV2

CDR3 protein: CASSFGTGQSPLHF
CDR3 DNA: TGTGCCAGCAGCTTCGGGACAGGGCAATCACCCCTCCACTTT
J gene: TRBJ1-6
clone size: NA
D gene: TRBD1
V gene: TRBV13

CDR3 protein: CSARQGDTQYF
CDR3 DNA: TGCAGTGCTCGACAGGGAGATACGCAGTATTTT
J gene: TRBJ2-3
clone size: NA
D gene: TRBD1
V gene: TRBV20-1

CDR3 protein: CASSPAPHSGANVLTF
CDR3 DNA: TGTGCCAGCAGCCCGGCGCCGCACTCTGGGGCCAACGTCCTGACTTTC
J gene: TRBJ2-6
clone size: NA
D gene: NA
V gene: TRBV7-6

CDR3 protein: CASSHSGQNYGYTF
CDR3 DNA: TGTGCCAGCAGCCATTCGGGACAGAACTATGGCTACACCTTC
J gene: TRBJ1-2
clone size: NA
D gene: TRBD1
V gene: TRBV13

CDR3 protein: CASSPGLILETQYF
CDR3 DNA: TGTGCCAGCAGCCCGGGACTTATTCTTGAGACCCAGTACTTC
J gene: TRBJ2-5
clone size: NA
D gene: NA
V gene: TRBV5-6

CDR3 protein: CASSFAPTDTQYF
CDR3 DNA: TGCGCCAGCAGCTTTGCCCCCACAGATACGCAGTATTTT
J gene: TRBJ2-3
clone size: NA
D gene: NA
V gene: TRBV5-1

CDR3 protein: CASSLLTDGTQYF
CDR3 DNA: TGTGCCAGCAGCTTGCTCACGGACGGGACCCAGTACTTC
J gene: TRBJ2-5
clone size: NA
D gene: NA
V gene: TRBV5-6

CDR3 protein: CASSTTGLSNEKLFF
CDR3 DNA: TGTGCCAGCAGTACGACAGGGCTATCTAATGAAAAACTGTTTTTT
J gene: TRBJ1-4
clone size: NA
D gene: TRBD1
V gene: TRBV6-5

CDR3 protein: CASRTSGANVLTF
CDR3 DNA: TGTGCCAGCCGGACCTCTGGGGCCAACGTCCTGACTTTC
J gene: TRBJ2-6
clone size: NA
D gene: NA
V gene: TRBV11-2

CDR3 protein: CASSEVGGGNQPQHF
CDR3 DNA: TGTGCCAGCAGTGAAGTGGGTGGAGGCAATCAGCCCCAGCATTTT
J gene: TRBJ1-5
clone size: NA
D gene: NA
V gene: TRBV6-1

CDR3 protein: CASSLSDLDTQYF
CDR3 DNA: TGCGCCAGCAGCTTGAGTGATTTGGATACGCAGTATTTT
J gene: TRBJ2-3
clone size: NA
D gene: NA
V gene: TRBV5-1